This T cell receptor (beta chain) was sequenced in a study of T-cell memory formation after mild COVID-19. Across the study: Across donors, TCR clusters were largely donor specific. The study, taken as a whole, reports: Researchers report contracting CD4+ clones mostly in CM and EM, with CD8+ clones in EMRA.

Via MiXCR, TCRdb re-called the 5' RACE reads, giving one row per CDR3 protein. Of 350,000 to 500,000 distinct CDR3 sequences listed, less than 25% are singletons. This clonotype was found a few times. The antigen is undetermined. The J segment lost 8 bases and the V segment lost 5 bases, leaving 2 bases of the junction unmatched. The CDR3 extends over 10 amino acids. In germline, CDR1 is DFQATT, CDR2 SNEGSKA (reference sequence). Source material: PBMCs or a T cell subset sorted from them (not recorded which). This TCR came from an adult woman who had mild COVID-19 (a few samples of this study predate the infection). Cell type and time point are not known. The chain uses TRBV20-1 and TRBJ1-1; 7 nucleotides match TRBD1. The CDR3 DNA follows: TGCAGTGCTTTGACAGGGGAAGCTTTCTTT. Protein: CSALTGEAFF.